The 7 T cell receptor beta chains reported below all come from one sample, sequenced in a study of T cells in Graves' hyperthyroidism and ophthalmopathy. Regions amplified from RNA transcripts were the TCR beta CDR3 regions. HTBI primers were used for first-round RT-PCR of the TCR CDR3. A single record per CDR3 protein comes from TCRdb applying MiXCR to the multiplex PCR reads. The sample comprises approximately 590,000 distinct CDR3 sequences, around 14% of which are singletons, and approximately 7.4% rests with the top ten. Sequenced: blood. The receptors shown here come from a woman aged 25 to 45 with Graves' hyperthyroidism.

This chain joins TRBV7-2 and TRBJ2-3, with TRBD2 matching over 10 bases. With 2 bases clipped from V and 4 bases from J, the junction kept 6 bases outside the gene matches. Germline loops: CDR1 SGHTA, CDR2 FQGNSA. The CDR3 is 16 residues long. CDR3 in DNA: TGTGCCAGCAGCTTATCTAGCGGGAGTTTCGCAGATACGCAGTATTTT. Protein sequence: CASSLSSGSFADTQYF.

Ten or more counts support this clonotype. The rearrangement links TRBV30 to TRBJ1-5, with TRBD1 as a possible D gene (6 bases). CDR3 length: 14 amino acids. V dropped 2 bases and J dropped 5 bases, with 13 bases sitting between them. Germline CDR1 reads GTSNPN; CDR2 reads SVGIG (reference sequence). CDR3 nucleotide sequence: TGTGCCTGGAGTCGGACAGCGCCTGATCAGCCCCAGCATTTT. Its protein is CAWSRTAPDQPQHF.

At least ten counts were recorded for this clonotype. The chain uses TRBV15 and TRBJ1-4, with D maybe TRBD1 (5 bases). The CDR3 contains 15 residues. The V gene's germline CDR1 is LNHNV and CDR2 YYDKDF (reference sequence). Deletions cut 1 base from V and 6 bases from J, with 12 bases between. In DNA form, the CDR3 reads TGTGCCACCAGCAGAGCCGGGACGGAGGATGAAAAACTGTTTTTT. The encoded protein is CATSRAGTEDEKLFF.

This rearrangement joins TRBV5-5 to TRBJ2-2, with D perhaps TRBD2 (5 bases). This CDR3 region has 16 residues. Germline CDR1 and CDR2: SGHKS and YYEKEE (reference sequence). The germline V and J ends were trimmed by 5 bases and 5 bases, with 19 bases remaining between them. CDR3 DNA sequence: TGTGCCAGCAGACATGTCATCGGGGTCGGGACCGGGGAGCTGTTTTTT. This translates into CASRHVIGVGTGELFF.

This clonotype has more than one count but fewer than ten. The gene calls are TRBV18 and TRBJ1-5; D might be TRBD1 (5 bases). Germline-derived CDR1 and CDR2 are KGHSH and LQKENI. This CDR3 comprises 17 residues. V was trimmed by 3 bases and J by 4 bases, leaving 19 bases between them. This CDR3 reads CASSPAVRTGGNQPQHF. The CDR3 nucleotides read TGTGCCAGCTCACCTGCCGTGAGGACCGGGGGTAATCAGCCCCAGCATTTT.

About this clonotype itself: This may stem from a read error, because a much larger clone lies one nucleotide away. The J gene is TRBJ2-3, the V gene TRBV7-2; 7 nucleotides match TRBD2. Germline CDR1 reads SGHTA; CDR2 reads FQGNSA. The CDR3 extends over 16 amino acids. CDR3 in amino acids: CASSLGLAATTNTQYF. The CDR3 nucleotides are TGTGCCAGCAGTTTAGGGCTAGCGGCGACCACAAATACGCAGTATTTT.

In this sample, this clonotype turned up many times. The V call is TRBV5-6, the J call TRBJ1-2, with D unresolved. Germline CDR1 is SGHDT and CDR2 is YYEEEE. The ends were cut back, 1 base at V and 5 bases at J, with 9 bases in the middle. The CDR3 extends over 13 amino acids. The CDR3, as DNA: TGTGCCAGCAGCTTGTTGTCAGTTTATGGCTACACCTTC. This gives the protein CASSLLSVYGYTF.